The 14 T cell receptor beta chains below all came from one sample that was sequenced in a study of T cell responses to AZD1222 COVID-19 vaccine. The table came from immunoSEQ multiplex PCR; TCRdb's copy has only in-frame clones and leaves some out. The data hold around 85,000 clones, with just over 85% observed a single time. This specimen consisted of peripheral blood, obtained on day 0 of AZD1222 vaccination. These receptors originate from an adult in good health.

V gene TRBV9 combines with J gene TRBJ1-3, with 8 bases identical to TRBD1. The CDR3 consists of 16 residues. Germline-derived CDR1 and CDR2 are SGDLS and YYNGEE. V dropped 4 bases and J dropped 1; count of bases not matched to a gene: 7. The DNA of the CDR3 is TGTGCCAGCAGCCCTATACAGGGGGTTTCTGGAAACACCATATATTTT. Translated, it gives CASSPIQGVSGNTIYF.

The chain has TRBV11-3 and TRBJ1-2, with 8 bases matching TRBD1. The CDR3 spans 18 residues. Per the germline V gene, CDR1 is SGHNT and CDR2 is YENEEA. J gave up 3 bases and V 3 bases, and 15 bases lay outside the gene matches. The DNA for the CDR3 is TGTGCCAGCAGCTTTACGAAACCGGACAGGGCAAGGGACTATGGCTACACCTTC. Amino acid sequence: CASSFTKPDRARDYGYTF.

The chain employs TRBV4-2 and TRBJ2-3, with D possibly TRBD1 on 5 matching bases. The CDR3 is 15 residues long. Germline V gives CDR1 LGHNA, CDR2 YNFKEQ. Trimming removed 0 bases from V and 6 bases from J, with 13 bases in between. CDR3 DNA sequence: TGTGCCAGCAGCCAAGAAGCAGGGCCAAGGGATACGCAGTATTTT. Protein sequence: CASSQEAGPRDTQYF.

The chain couples TRBV24-1 to TRBJ2-2; D is uncertain. Trimming shortened V by 4 bases and J by 0 bases, and 5 bases separated the two germline ends. Germline V gene data show CDR1 as KGHDR and CDR2 as SFDVKD. CDR3 length: 14 residues. CDR3 DNA: TGTGCCACCAGTGAGGACGCGAACACCGGGGAGCTGTTTTTT. Protein sequence: CATSEDANTGELFF.

The V and J genes are TRBV5-1 and TRBJ2-5; D unclear. V gave up 0 bases and J gave up 2 bases, with 14 bases separating them. The germline V gene encodes CDR1 SGHRS and CDR2 YFSETQ. The CDR3 is 16 amino acids. The CDR3 here is CASSLVVGSTQETQYF. CDR3 nucleotide sequence: TGCGCCAGCAGCTTGGTGGTGGGGTCGACACAAGAGACCCAGTACTTC.

The genes are TRBV12-3 or TRBV12-4 and TRBJ1-3; D not certain. V lost 2 bases to trimming and J lost 0 bases, with 2 bases between them. CDR3 length equals 13 residues. The CDR3 loop reads CASSLSSGNTIYF. The CDR3, as DNA: TGTGCCAGCAGTTTAAGCTCTGGAAACACCATATATTTT.

J is TRBJ2-7 and V is TRBV2, with 8 nucleotides matching TRBD1. CDR1 is SNHLY, CDR2 FYNNEI, per germline. This CDR3 has 14 amino acids. Losses at the gene ends were 6 bases for V and 5 bases for J; bases not matched to a gene: 9. The CDR3 is CASSERTGRNEQYF. Here the CDR3 DNA reads TGTGCCAGCAGCGAAAGGACAGGGCGGAACGAGCAGTACTTC.

The V call is TRBV18, the J call TRBJ2-3, with D uncertain. The CDR3 spans 13 residues. V gave up 6 bases and J gave up 6 bases, with 13 bases separating them. The germline gives CDR1 KGHSH, CDR2 LQKENI. CDR3 nucleotide sequence: TGTGCCAGCTCCCCAACCGGCGTGGATACGCAGTATTTT. Translated: CASSPTGVDTQYF.

The gene calls are TRBV5-1 and TRBJ1-1; D unresolved. Germline V gene data show CDR1 as SGHRS and CDR2 as YFSETQ. The CDR3 is 13 residues long. The V end lost 4 bases, the J end lost 0 bases, and 7 bases lay between the germline ends. In DNA form, the CDR3 reads TGCGCCAGCAGCCCTACACTGAACACTGAAGCTTTCTTT. Protein sequence: CASSPTLNTEAFF. Drawing the rest from reference TRBV5-1 and TRBJ1-1, the complete variable domain is KAGVTQTPRYLIKTRGQQVTLSCSPISGHRSVSWYQQTPGQGLQFLFEYFSETQRNKGNFPGRFSGRQFSNSRSEMNVSTLELGDSALYLCASSPTLNTEAFFGQGTRLTVV.

The chain employs TRBV20-1 and TRBJ2-5; 11 bases match TRBD1. Germline lookup yields CDR1 DFQATT and CDR2 SNEGSKA (reference sequence). J was trimmed by 5 bases and V by 3 bases; bases with no gene match: 5. CDR3 length equals 14 residues. CDR3 loop: CSASQDRGPETQYF. CDR3 DNA: TGCAGTGCTAGTCAGGACAGGGGGCCGGAGACCCAGTACTTC.

The chain has TRBV7-2 and TRBJ2-7; no firm D call. CDR3 length: 14 amino acids. Germline V CDR1 and CDR2: SGHTA, FQGNSA. V was clipped by 1 base and J by 6 bases, with 13 bases between them. In DNA form, the CDR3 reads TGTGCCAGCAGCTTAGGATCTCCATTGGGCGAGCAGTACTTC. The encoded protein is CASSLGSPLGEQYF.

The rearrangement uses TRBV23-1 and TRBJ1-1; D is uncertain. TRBV23-1 is an ORF, with its function uncertain. Trimming pared 5 bases from V and 1 base from J, leaving 11 bases between. The CDR3 consists of 14 residues. The CDR3 reads CASSVSASNTEAFF. DNA of the CDR3: TGCGCCAGCAGTGTTTCGGCATCGAACACTGAAGCTTTCTTT.

V and J are TRBV10-3 and TRBJ2-4, with D possibly TRBD2 on 6 matching bases. The germline V and J ends were trimmed by 3 bases and 1 base, with 10 bases remaining between them. CDR3 length: 15 residues. The germline V gene has CDR1 ENHRY and CDR2 SYGVKD. Here the CDR3 reads CAISDSGGAKNIQYF. The CDR3 nucleotides read TGTGCCATCAGTGACAGCGGAGGGGCCAAAAACATTCAGTACTTC.

The chain has TRBV18 and TRBJ1-5, with a weak D call TRBD1 (6 bases). V was shortened by 3 bases and J by 3 bases, with 18 bases between the two germline ends. This CDR3 is 17 amino acids long. CDR1 KGHSH and CDR2 LQKENI come from the germline V gene. The CDR3 protein is CASSPLPGGANNQPQHF. CDR3 coding DNA: TGTGCCAGCTCACCCCTCCCCGGGGGCGCGAACAATCAGCCCCAGCATTTT. The full variable domain, rest sourced from reference TRBV18 and TRBJ1-5, is NAGVMQNPRHLVRRRGQEARLRCSPMKGHSHVYWYRQLPEEGLKFMVYLQKENIIDESGMPKERFSAEFPKEGPSILRIQQVVRGDSAAYFCASSPLPGGANNQPQHFGDGTRLSIL.